This T cell receptor beta chain was retrieved from a study of control samples from healthy donors and cancer patients. The protocol was immunoSEQ multiplex PCR, while the TCRdb copy is restricted to in-frame clones and leaves out a portion. The sample lists 93,000 or so clones, around nine tenths occurring once. The receptor's source is a man between 60 and 70 years old with lung cancer. The sample taken for sequencing was PBMCs.

In DNA form, the CDR3 reads TGTGCCAGCAGTTTGTCAGGTTATGGCTACACCTTC. Translating gives CASSLSGYGYTF. The chain has TRBV28 and TRBJ1-2; D unresolved. V gave up 3 bases and J gave up 5 bases, with 7 bases separating them. This CDR3 spans 12 amino acids. The germline gives CDR1 MDHEN, CDR2 SYDVKM.